This entry features one TCR beta chain sequence. This specimen comes from a study of blood T cell repertoires in COVID-19. Overall study context: Samples taken during acute and convalescent COVID-19 were collected in the United States, Italy and Spain. T cells, B-cell-depleted T cells, or PBMCs supplied cDNA or gDNA.

Study processing details: Estimates of nucleated cell counts were drawn from the amplification of reference gene primers. Repertoires were generated with immunoSEQ multiplex PCR, while TCRdb's copy carries only in-frame clones and drops some. That table gives V, J and clone size, and the DNA gave D and trimming. Of some 83,000 clones listed, about 91% are singletons. This TCR derives from a man aged 55 to 70 with acute or convalescent COVID-19. Sequencing used peripheral blood.

As DNA, the CDR3 is TGCGCCAGCAGCACATCCGGGACTAGCGGGGCTGTGGAGACCCAGTACTTC. It specifies CASSTSGTSGAVETQYF. This chain uses TRBV5-1 with TRBJ2-5; 13 nucleotides agree with TRBD2. The V gene's germline CDR1 is SGHRS and CDR2 YFSETQ. With 4 bases clipped from V and 5 bases from J, the junction kept 11 bases outside the gene matches. This CDR3 comprises 17 residues.